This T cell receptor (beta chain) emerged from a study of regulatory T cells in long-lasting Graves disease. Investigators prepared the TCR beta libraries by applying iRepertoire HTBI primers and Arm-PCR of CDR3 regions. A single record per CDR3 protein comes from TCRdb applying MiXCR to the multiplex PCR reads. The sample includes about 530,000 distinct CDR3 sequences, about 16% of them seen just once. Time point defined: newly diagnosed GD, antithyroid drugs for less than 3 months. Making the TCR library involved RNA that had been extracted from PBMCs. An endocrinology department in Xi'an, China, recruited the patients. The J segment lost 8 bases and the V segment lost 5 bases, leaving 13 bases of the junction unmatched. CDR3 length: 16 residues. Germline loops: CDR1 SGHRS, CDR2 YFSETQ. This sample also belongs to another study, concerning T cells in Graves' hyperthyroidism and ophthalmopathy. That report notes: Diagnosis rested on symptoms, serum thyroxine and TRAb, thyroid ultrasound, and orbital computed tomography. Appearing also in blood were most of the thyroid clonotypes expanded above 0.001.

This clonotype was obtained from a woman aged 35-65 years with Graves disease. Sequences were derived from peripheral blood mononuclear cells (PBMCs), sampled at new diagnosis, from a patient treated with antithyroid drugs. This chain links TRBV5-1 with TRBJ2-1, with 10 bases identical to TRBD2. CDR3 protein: CASSRERGGGFDEQFF. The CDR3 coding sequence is TGCGCCAGCAGTCGCGAGCGGGGGGGAGGTTTCGATGAGCAGTTCTTC.